These 20 T cell receptor beta chains were sequenced from one sample in a study of T cell repertoires in cytomegalovirus infection. TCRdb re-derived calls from the reads in MiXCR, one entry per CDR3 protein. The sample includes roughly 640,000 distinct CDR3 sequences, 20% to 25% of them seen just once. Sequencing used CD8+ T cells from PBMCs. The receptors shown here come from a human donor in good health (CMV status not recorded). Some clones in this sample may be carry-over from other donors' samples.

Ten or more counts support this clonotype. This sequence joins TRBV7-8 and TRBJ2-5; 7 bases map to TRBD1. V lost 3 bases, J lost 2 bases, and 6 bases stayed unmatched. This CDR3 contains 15 residues. Looked up from germline, CDR1 is SGHVS and CDR2 is FQNEAQ. CDR3 protein: CASSFGTADQETQYF. DNA of the CDR3: TGTGCCAGCAGCTTTGGGACAGCGGATCAAGAGACCCAGTACTTC.

This clonotype has ten or more counts. The V call is TRBV7-9, the J call TRBJ2-7; possible D gene TRBD1, 6 bases. Trimming took 0 bases from V and 2 from J, leaving 11 bases between them. Per germline, CDR1 SEHNR and CDR2 FQNEAQ (reference sequence). CDR3 length: 15 amino acids. The CDR3 region is CASSLASRGPYEQYF. The CDR3 nucleotides read TGTGCCAGCAGCTTAGCGTCCAGGGGTCCCTACGAGCAGTACTTC.

The chain combines TRBV28 with TRBJ1-5, with a possible D match to TRBD1 (5 bases). Trimming shortened V by 0 bases and J by 0 bases, and 12 bases separated the two germline ends. Germline V gene sequence: CDR1 MDHEN, CDR2 SYDVKM. The CDR3 consists of 17 residues. The CDR3: CASSLWGRLYSNQPQHF. The CDR3 DNA follows: TGTGCCAGCAGTTTATGGGGGCGACTCTATAGCAATCAGCCCCAGCATTTT.

Of note for this clonotype: The junction shows a germline mismatch at one end, possibly a read error. The J gene is TRBJ1-1, the V gene TRBV7-2, with 9 bases that match TRBD1. Germline CDR1 reads SGHTA; CDR2 reads FQGNSA. The CDR3 is made up of 15 amino acids. The CDR3 DNA follows: TGTGCCAACAGCGCCGGGACAGGGAGGGGAACTGAAGCTTTCTTT. Its translation is CANSAGTGRGTEAFF.

This clonotype was observed a handful of times. The rearrangement uses TRBV6-6 and TRBJ2-1; D is unclear. The CDR3 covers 16 residues. The germline CDR1 and CDR2 sequences are MNHNY and SVGAGI (reference sequence). The V end was cut by 6 bases, the J end by 0 bases, with 15 bases between. In DNA form, the CDR3 reads TGTGCCAGCAGCTACCTAGACGGCAGCTCCTACAATGAGCAGTTCTTC. It translates to CASSYLDGSSYNEQFF.

The chain is built from TRBV6-2 or TRBV6-3 and TRBJ2-7, with D tentatively TRBD1 (5 bases). There are 12 residues in the CDR3. Germline-derived CDR1 and CDR2 are MNHEY and SVGEGT. V lost 7 bases, J lost 7 bases, and 14 bases lay in between. CDR3 DNA sequence: TGTGCCAGCAACCCAGGGAAAGGGGAGCAGTACGTC. Protein: CASNPGKGEQYV.

This sequence joins TRBV28 and TRBJ2-2, with no clear D. Germline CDR1 reads MDHEN; CDR2 reads SYDVKM. V was clipped by 2 bases and J by 1 base, with 8 bases between them. This CDR3 comprises 15 residues. CDR3 residues: CASSLRPLNTGELFF. Here the CDR3 DNA reads TGTGCCAGCAGTTTAAGGCCTCTGAACACCGGGGAGCTGTTTTTT.

This clonotype has only a few counts. This chain links TRBV6-6 with TRBJ2-1, with TRBD1 matching 8 bases. Germline V gene data show CDR1 as MNHNY and CDR2 as SVGAGI (reference sequence). V gave up 2 bases and J gave up 4 bases; unmatched junction bases: 4. There are 15 residues in the CDR3. The CDR3 sequence is CASSYGDRRYNEQFF. The CDR3, as DNA: TGTGCCAGCAGTTACGGGGACAGGAGATACAATGAGCAGTTCTTC.

In its sample, this clonotype was seen many times. The chain links TRBV10-3 to TRBJ2-4, with TRBD2 as a possible D gene (6 bases). Trimming pared 1 base from V and 0 bases from J, leaving 13 bases between. Germline values: CDR1 ENHRY, CDR2 SYGVKD. The CDR3 sequence is 17 residues long. The CDR3 reads CAISEWDSVVAKNIQYF. The CDR3 nucleotides are TGTGCCATCAGTGAGTGGGACTCCGTGGTAGCCAAAAACATTCAGTACTTC.

This sequence joins TRBV4-2 and TRBJ2-1, with D unresolved. Trimming pared 2 bases from V and 8 bases from J, leaving 10 bases between. This CDR3 contains 13 residues. CDR1 and CDR2 from the germline V gene are LGHNA and YNFKEQ. CDR3 coding DNA: TGTGCCAGCAGCCAATTAGGCGGAGATGAGCAGTTCTTC. Encoded protein: CASSQLGGDEQFF.

This chain joins TRBV7-9 and TRBJ2-5; 11 bases are shared with TRBD1. CDR1 and CDR2 (germline): SEHNR, FQNEAQ (reference sequence). The CDR3 spans 15 residues. The V segment lost 4 bases and the J segment 4 bases; nucleotides outside the gene matches: 5. CDR3 sequence: CASSYPDRGRETQYF. DNA of the CDR3: TGTGCCAGCAGCTACCCGGACAGGGGGCGAGAGACCCAGTACTTC.

The chain carries TRBV5-1 and TRBJ1-2; maybe TRBD1 (5 bases). Trimming took off 1 base at V and 4 bases at J, with 11 bases between the two ends. Looked up from germline, CDR1 is SGHRS and CDR2 is YFSETQ. The CDR3 extends over 14 amino acids. The CDR3 sequence is CASSLSQDLYGYTF. CDR3 coding DNA: TGCGCCAGCAGCTTGTCACAGGACCTCTATGGCTACACCTTC. The whole variable domain, remainder taken from reference TRBV5-1 and TRBJ1-2, is KAGVTQTPRYLIKTRGQQVTLSCSPISGHRSVSWYQQTPGQGLQFLFEYFSETQRNKGNFPGRFSGRQFSNSRSEMNVSTLELGDSALYLCASSLSQDLYGYTFGSGTRLTVV.

This clonotype was found a few times. J is TRBJ2-7 and V is TRBV7-9; either TRBD1 or TRBD2 may fit D (5 bases each). The germline CDR1 and CDR2 sequences are SEHNR and FQNEAQ (reference sequence). V shed 5 bases and J shed 3 bases, with 20 bases lying between them. The CDR3 consists of 16 residues. CDR3 protein: CASSPLFRDGRYEQYF. For the CDR3, the DNA is TGTGCCAGCAGCCCCCTCTTCCGGGACGGACGCTACGAGCAGTACTTC.

This clonotype was counted once. The chain joins TRBV29-1 to TRBJ2-2, with D possibly being TRBD1 (5 bases). The V gene lost 5 bases and the J gene lost 2 bases, with 9 bases spanning the gap. Germline CDR1 is SQVTM and CDR2 is ANQGSEA. The CDR3 length is 13 residues. The CDR3 loop reads CSVYQGNTGELFF. DNA for the CDR3: TGCAGCGTTTATCAGGGAAACACCGGGGAGCTGTTTTTT.

This clonotype was observed at least ten times. This sequence joins TRBV7-8 and TRBJ2-7; D unclear. Trimming left V 3 bases short and J 2 bases short, with 11 bases between. Germline CDR1 is SGHVS and CDR2 is FQNEAQ. The CDR3 consists of 14 residues. The CDR3 loop reads CASSLTADPYEQYF. The DNA of the CDR3 is TGTGCCAGCAGCTTGACGGCGGATCCCTACGAGCAGTACTTC.

This chain links TRBV29-1 with TRBJ1-2, with 8 positions matching TRBD1. CDR1 SQVTM and CDR2 ANQGSEA come from the germline V gene. Unmatched junction bases numbered 9, after V lost 7 bases and J lost 8 bases. The CDR3 runs 12 residues. This chain's CDR3 is CSALGQGNGYTF. The DNA of the CDR3 is TGCAGCGCCCTCGGACAGGGAAACGGCTACACCTTC.

This clonotype occurred a few times. The chain carries TRBV7-9 and TRBJ2-2; D may be TRBD2 (6 bases). CDR3 length: 15 residues. Germline lookup yields CDR1 SEHNR and CDR2 FQNEAQ (reference sequence). Deletions cut 5 bases from V and 5 bases from J, with 15 bases between. CDR3 protein: CASSPPSGGTGELFF. The DNA for the CDR3 is TGTGCCAGCAGCCCACCGTCCGGGGGAACCGGGGAGCTGTTTTTT.

This clonotype was seen ten or more times. The V gene is TRBV7-6, the J gene TRBJ2-7; 8 bases line up with TRBD1. Trimming removed 5 bases from V and 3 bases from J; junction bases left unmatched: 3. The CDR3 covers 13 residues. The germline gives CDR1 SGHVS, CDR2 FNYEAQ. The CDR3 loop is CASSAGTGYEQYV. As DNA, the CDR3 is TGTGCCAGCAGCGCCGGGACAGGCTACGAGCAGTACGTC.

The genes are TRBV27 and TRBJ1-2, with TRBD1 matching 8 bases. CDR1 is MNHEY, CDR2 SMNVEV, per germline (reference sequence). V shed 6 bases and J 6 bases; nucleotides not matched to a gene: 6. The CDR3 sequence is 13 residues long. The CDR3 reads CASRSTGDHGYTF. As DNA, the CDR3 is TGTGCCAGCAGGTCGACAGGGGATCATGGCTACACCTTC.

This clonotype showed up many times. The chain uses TRBV12-3 or TRBV12-4 and TRBJ1-1; 7 positions agree with TRBD1. The ends lost 5 bases at V and 1 base at J; junction bases unmatched: 4. This CDR3 has 14 amino acids. The CDR3 region has the DNA TGTGCCAGCAGTCCCCGGGACAGGAACACTGAAGCTTTCTTT. Residues: CASSPRDRNTEAFF.